Listed below are T cell receptor beta chains from one sample, sequenced in a study of blood T cell repertoires in COVID-19. Repertoires were generated with immunoSEQ multiplex PCR, while TCRdb's copy carries only in-frame clones and drops some. Of 150,000 to 200,000 clones detected, 60% to 85% appear once; the ten largest clones hold around 8.1%. Sequencing used peripheral blood. The receptors derive from a man aged 55 to 70 with acute or convalescent COVID-19. Each CDR3 is given with its conserved first and last residue. A D gene is named only where the DNA matches it firmly. Clone size is not always given. Where it is, it says once, few, many or a class for expanded clones.

V gene: TRBV19; J gene: TRBJ2-5; D gene: TRBD1; clone size: -; CDR3 protein: CASRGDRNQETQYF; CDR3 DNA: TGTGCCAGTAGGGGGGACAGGAACCAAGAGACCCAGTACTTC
V gene: TRBV30; J gene: TRBJ1-2; D gene: -; clone size: -; CDR3 protein: CAWSLGGYGYTF; CDR3 DNA: TGTGCCTGGAGTCTCGGCGGATATGGCTACACCTTC
V gene: TRBV10-3; J gene: TRBJ2-2; D gene: TRBD2; clone size: -; CDR3 protein: CAISGAGGSRELFF; CDR3 DNA: TGTGCCATCAGTGGAGCGGGGGGGTCTCGGGAGCTGTTTTTT
V gene: TRBV4-3; J gene: TRBJ1-5; D gene: -; clone size: -; CDR3 protein: CASSQEGQQPQHF; CDR3 DNA: TGCGCCAGCAGCCAAGAGGGACAACAGCCCCAGCATTTT
V gene: TRBV6-5; J gene: TRBJ2-7; D gene: TRBD2; clone size: -; CDR3 protein: CASSYSTRGDEQYF; CDR3 DNA: TGTGCCAGCAGTTACTCGACCCGGGGGGACGAGCAGTACTTC
V gene: TRBV6-1; J gene: TRBJ1-2; D gene: -; clone size: -; CDR3 protein: CASSGGKGDSSINYGYTF; CDR3 DNA: TGTGCCAGCAGTGGAGGGAAAGGTGATTCAAGTATTAACTATGGCTACACCTTC
V gene: TRBV3-1/TRBV3-2; J gene: TRBJ2-1; D gene: -; clone size: once; CDR3 protein: CASSRFGVYNEQFF; CDR3 DNA: TGTGCCAGCAGCAGGTTCGGGGTTTACAATGAGCAGTTCTTC
V gene: TRBV18; J gene: TRBJ1-6; D gene: TRBD1; clone size: once; CDR3 protein: CASSLGQDHNSPLHF; CDR3 DNA: TGTGCCAGCTCACTAGGACAGGACCATAATTCACCCCTCCACTTT
V gene: TRBV6-5; J gene: TRBJ1-5; D gene: TRBD1; clone size: -; CDR3 protein: CASSYGTGDNQPQHF; CDR3 DNA: TGTGCCAGCAGTTACGGGACAGGAGACAATCAGCCCCAGCATTTT
V gene: TRBV5-6; J gene: TRBJ1-2; D gene: -; clone size: -; CDR3 protein: CASSSDAGVDGYTF; CDR3 DNA: TGTGCCAGCAGCTCGGATGCAGGGGTGGATGGCTACACCTTC
V gene: TRBV5-6; J gene: TRBJ1-2; D gene: -; clone size: many; CDR3 protein: CASSVPSAGGYGYTF; CDR3 DNA: TGTGCCAGCAGCGTGCCCTCGGCCGGGGGCTATGGCTACACCTTC
V gene: TRBV12-5; J gene: TRBJ2-5; D gene: TRBD1; clone size: -; CDR3 protein: CASGLAGGKETQYF; CDR3 DNA: TGTGCTAGTGGTTTAGCAGGGGGCAAAGAGACCCAGTACTTC
V gene: TRBV6-5; J gene: TRBJ2-7; D gene: TRBD2; clone size: -; CDR3 protein: CASTYGGIGNEQYF; CDR3 DNA: TGTGCCAGCACTTACGGGGGGATCGGGAACGAGCAGTACTTC
V gene: TRBV7-7; J gene: TRBJ1-1; D gene: TRBD1; clone size: -; CDR3 protein: CASSLDRGTEAFF; CDR3 DNA: TGTGCCAGCAGCTTAGACAGGGGCACTGAAGCTTTCTTT
V gene: TRBV19; J gene: TRBJ2-3; D gene: TRBD2; clone size: -; CDR3 protein: CASRTSGGAGDTQYF; CDR3 DNA: TGTGCCAGTAGGACTAGCGGGGGAGCTGGGGATACGCAGTATTTT
V gene: TRBV5-6; J gene: TRBJ1-1; D gene: TRBD1; clone size: -; CDR3 protein: CASSPWTGGNTEAFF; CDR3 DNA: TGTGCCAGCAGCCCCTGGACAGGGGGCAACACTGAAGCTTTCTTT
V gene: TRBV5-4; J gene: TRBJ1-2; D gene: -; clone size: -; CDR3 protein: CASSLEEGNYGYTF; CDR3 DNA: TGTGCCAGCAGCTTGGAGGAGGGTAACTATGGCTACACCTTC
V gene: TRBV10-3; J gene: TRBJ2-3; D gene: TRBD2; clone size: -; CDR3 protein: CAISAGGATDTQYF; CDR3 DNA: TGTGCCATCAGTGCCGGGGGGGCCACAGATACGCAGTATTTT
V gene: TRBV19; J gene: TRBJ1-1; D gene: -; clone size: -; CDR3 protein: CASSPQMNTEAFF; CDR3 DNA: TGTGCCAGTAGTCCTCAGATGAACACTGAAGCTTTCTTT
V gene: TRBV24-1; J gene: TRBJ2-3; D gene: TRBD1; clone size: -; CDR3 protein: CATSDYRGRGTDTQYF; CDR3 DNA: TGTGCCACCAGTGATTACAGGGGGCGCGGTACAGATACGCAGTATTTT
V gene: TRBV4-1; J gene: TRBJ1-3; D gene: -; clone size: -; CDR3 protein: CASSQQEAGNTIYF; CDR3 DNA: TGCGCCAGCAGCCAACAGGAGGCTGGAAACACCATATATTTT
V gene: TRBV25-1; J gene: TRBJ1-1; D gene: -; clone size: -; CDR3 protein: CASSEQDTEAFF; CDR3 DNA: TGTGCCAGCAGTGAACAGGACACTGAAGCTTTCTTT
V gene: TRBV25-1; J gene: TRBJ1-6; D gene: TRBD1; clone size: once; CDR3 protein: CASSRDRDSPLHF; CDR3 DNA: TGTGCCAGCAGTCGGGACAGGGATTCACCCCTCCACTTT
V gene: TRBV12-5; J gene: TRBJ1-4; D gene: TRBD1; clone size: -; CDR3 protein: CASGAGQGGEKLFF; CDR3 DNA: TGTGCTAGTGGTGCGGGACAGGGTGGGGAAAAACTGTTTTTT
V gene: TRBV9; J gene: TRBJ1-1; D gene: -; clone size: -; CDR3 protein: CASSPRAGGAVTEAFF; CDR3 DNA: TGTGCCAGCAGCCCTCGGGCTGGGGGCGCGGTCACTGAAGCTTTCTTT
V gene: TRBV19; J gene: TRBJ2-3; D gene: TRBD2; clone size: -; CDR3 protein: CASSTTSGADTQYF; CDR3 DNA: TGTGCCAGTAGTACTACTAGCGGGGCAGATACGCAGTATTTT
V gene: TRBV2; J gene: TRBJ1-1; D gene: -; clone size: few; CDR3 protein: CASSVVNTEAFF; CDR3 DNA: TGTGCCAGCAGTGTAGTTAACACTGAAGCTTTCTTT
V gene: TRBV5-1; J gene: TRBJ1-2; D gene: -; clone size: -; CDR3 protein: CASSLAGVGGYTF; CDR3 DNA: TGCGCCAGCAGCTTGGCAGGGGTCGGTGGCTACACCTTC